This TCR beta chain emerged from a study of shared clonotypes between healthy human individuals. General study results and limits: Large sequencing depth failed to make sorted-subset sequencing complete, rarefaction showed. Memory subsets generally showed smaller estimated richness than naive subsets did.

Germline-derived CDR1 and CDR2 are SGHVS and FNYEAQ. The CDR3 totals 12 residues. V was pared by 1 base and J by 6 bases, with 4 bases between. Terminally differentiated effector memory CD45RA+ cells were left out of the naive CD8 fraction, which was CD45RO-negative and positively selected for CCR7. The authors loaded 150 to 250 ng DNA, about 30,000 T cell genomes, into sorted-subset replicate PCRs. Sequencing was performed with immunoSEQ multiplex PCR; in TCRdb, only in-frame clones are kept and a portion is missing. Among approximately 590,000 clones, about 95% were seen once, and the ten largest hold 0.095% to 0.12%. Worth noting for this clone: Its antigen is not identified.

Sequenced input: naive CD8+ T cells sorted from blood. The sequence was obtained from a woman aged 25 to 39 in good health. This chain uses TRBV7-6 with TRBJ2-1; no reliable D call. As DNA, the CDR3 is TGTGCCAGCAGCTTAGAGGTCAATGAGCAGTTCTTC. It translates to CASSLEVNEQFF.